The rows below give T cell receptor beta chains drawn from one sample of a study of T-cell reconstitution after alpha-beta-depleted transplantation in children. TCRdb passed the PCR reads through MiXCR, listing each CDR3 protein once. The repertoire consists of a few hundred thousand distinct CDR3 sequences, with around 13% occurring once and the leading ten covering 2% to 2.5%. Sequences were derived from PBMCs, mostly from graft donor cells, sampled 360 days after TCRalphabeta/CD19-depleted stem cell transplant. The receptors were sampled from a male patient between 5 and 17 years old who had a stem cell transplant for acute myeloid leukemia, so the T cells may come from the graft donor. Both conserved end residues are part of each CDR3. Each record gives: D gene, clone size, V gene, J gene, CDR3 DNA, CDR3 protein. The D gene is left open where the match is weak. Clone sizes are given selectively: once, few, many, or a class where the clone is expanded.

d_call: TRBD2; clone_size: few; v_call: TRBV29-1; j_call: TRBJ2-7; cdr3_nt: TGCAGCGTCCGGAAGCGGGAGGAATCCTACGAGCAGTACTTC; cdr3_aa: CSVRKREESYEQYF
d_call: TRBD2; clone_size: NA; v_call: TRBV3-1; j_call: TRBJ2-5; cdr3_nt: TGTGCCAGCAGCCAAGACGGGCTAGCGGGAGTAGAGACCCAGTACTTC; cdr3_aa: CASSQDGLAGVETQYF
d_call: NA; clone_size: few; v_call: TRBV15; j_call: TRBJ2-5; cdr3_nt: TGTGCCAGTCACGGGACGGGAAAAGAGACCCAGTACTTC; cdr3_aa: CASHGTGKETQYF
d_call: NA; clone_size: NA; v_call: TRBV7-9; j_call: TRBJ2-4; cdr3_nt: TGTGCCAGCAGCTTTGAGGGTTCGAACATTCAGTACTTC; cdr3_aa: CASSFEGSNIQYF
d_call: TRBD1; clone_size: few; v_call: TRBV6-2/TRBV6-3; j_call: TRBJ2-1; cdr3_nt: TGTGCCAGCAGTTGGGACAGGTTAACCTACAATGAGCAGTTCTTC; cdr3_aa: CASSWDRLTYNEQFF
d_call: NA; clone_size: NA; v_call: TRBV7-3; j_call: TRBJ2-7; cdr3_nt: TGTGCCAGCAGCGGGCTTCTTAAGGAGGGTTCCTACGAGCAGTACTTC; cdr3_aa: CASSGLLKEGSYEQYF
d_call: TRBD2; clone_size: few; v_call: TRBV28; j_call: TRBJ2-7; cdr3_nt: TGTGCCAGCAGCCTCCCACTACTAGCGGGAGACTACGAGCAGTACTTC; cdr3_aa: CASSLPLLAGDYEQYF
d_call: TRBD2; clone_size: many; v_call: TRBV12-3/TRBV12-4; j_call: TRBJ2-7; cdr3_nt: TGTGCCAGCAGTTTCTCCCCGGGACTAGCGGGAAACGAGCAGTACTTC; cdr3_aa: CASSFSPGLAGNEQYF
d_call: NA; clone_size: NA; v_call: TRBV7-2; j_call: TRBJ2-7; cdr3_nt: TGTGCCAGCAGCTTACAGGAGGGTAGCGAGCAGTACTTC; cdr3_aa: CASSLQEGSEQYF
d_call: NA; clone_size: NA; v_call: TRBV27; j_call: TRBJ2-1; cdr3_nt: TGTGCCAGCAGTTTCTGGGGGAATGAGCAGTTCTTC; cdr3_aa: CASSFWGNEQFF
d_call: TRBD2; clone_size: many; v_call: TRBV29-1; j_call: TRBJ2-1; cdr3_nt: TGCAGCGTTGTGCCGCTAGCGGGAGTATCCAATGAGCAGTTCTTC; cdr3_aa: CSVVPLAGVSNEQFF
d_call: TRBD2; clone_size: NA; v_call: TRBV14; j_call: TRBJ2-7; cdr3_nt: TGTGCCAGCAGCCAAAGCCCCAAGACTAGCCGGGTTTTC; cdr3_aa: CASSQSPKTSRVF
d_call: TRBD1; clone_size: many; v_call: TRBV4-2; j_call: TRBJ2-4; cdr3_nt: TGTGCCAGCAGCCAACTCGGGACAGGGAAAAACATTCAGTACTTC; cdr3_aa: CASSQLGTGKNIQYF
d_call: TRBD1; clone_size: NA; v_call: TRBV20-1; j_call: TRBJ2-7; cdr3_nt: TGCAGTGCTAACCGGGACAGGGGTTACGAGCAGTACTTC; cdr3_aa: CSANRDRGYEQYF
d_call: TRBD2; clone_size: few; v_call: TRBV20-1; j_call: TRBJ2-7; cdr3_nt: TGCAGTGCTAGAGATAGCACTAGCGTTTACGAGCAGTACTTC; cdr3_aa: CSARDSTSVYEQYF
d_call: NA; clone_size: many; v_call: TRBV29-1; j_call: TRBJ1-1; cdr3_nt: TGCAGCGTGGCTCCCAGGGTTTCAAGTTCAGCTTTCTTT; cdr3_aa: CSVAPRVSSSAFF
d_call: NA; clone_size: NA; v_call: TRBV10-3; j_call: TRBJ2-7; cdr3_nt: TGTGCCATCAGTGAGCCCCCGGGACTTCCTCCACACGAGCAGTACTTC; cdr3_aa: CAISEPPGLPPHEQYF
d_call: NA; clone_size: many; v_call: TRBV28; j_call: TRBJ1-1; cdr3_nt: TGTGCCAGTCTGGGCGGGGTGAACACTGAAGCTTTCTTT; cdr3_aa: CASLGGVNTEAFF
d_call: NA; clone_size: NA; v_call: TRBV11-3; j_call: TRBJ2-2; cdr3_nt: TGTGCCAGCAGCTTATTGGCGTCCGGGGAGCTGTTTTTT; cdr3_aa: CASSLLASGELFF
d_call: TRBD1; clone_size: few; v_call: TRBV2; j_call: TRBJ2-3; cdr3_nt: TGTGCCAGCAGTGACGACAGGGGGCTTAGCACAGATACGCAGTATTTT; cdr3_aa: CASSDDRGLSTDTQYF
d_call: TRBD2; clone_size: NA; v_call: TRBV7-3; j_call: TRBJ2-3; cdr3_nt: TGTGCCAGCAGCCCCATTAGCGGGAGGGACGAAGATACGCAGTATTTT; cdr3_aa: CASSPISGRDEDTQYF
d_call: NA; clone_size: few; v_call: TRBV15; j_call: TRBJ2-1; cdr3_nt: TGTGCCACCAGCAGAGATCCGGCGGGGATGGGGTTCTTC; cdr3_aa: CATSRDPAGMGFF
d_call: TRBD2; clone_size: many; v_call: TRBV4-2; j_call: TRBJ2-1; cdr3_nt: TGTGCCAGCAGCCAAATTAGCGGGAGGTCAAATGAGCAGTTCTTC; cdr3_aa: CASSQISGRSNEQFF
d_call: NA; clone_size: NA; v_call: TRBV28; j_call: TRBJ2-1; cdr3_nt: TGTGCCAGCAGTTTATATGGGGTCAAGGCTTACAATGAGCAGTTCTTC; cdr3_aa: CASSLYGVKAYNEQFF
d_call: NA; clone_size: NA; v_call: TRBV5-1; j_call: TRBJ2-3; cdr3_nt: TGCGCCAGCAGCGGGGGTGTGAAAGACACAGATACGCAGTATTTT; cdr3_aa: CASSGGVKDTDTQYF
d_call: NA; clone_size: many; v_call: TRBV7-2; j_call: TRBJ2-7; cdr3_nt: TGTGCCAGCAGCTTAGGGACAGCAACCTACGAGCAGTACTTC; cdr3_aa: CASSLGTATYEQYF
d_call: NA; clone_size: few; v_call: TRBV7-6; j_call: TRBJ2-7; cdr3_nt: TGTGCCAGCAGCCAAGAGGAAACCTACGAGCAGTACTTC; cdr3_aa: CASSQEETYEQYF
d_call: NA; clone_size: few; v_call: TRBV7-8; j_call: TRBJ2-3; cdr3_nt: TGTGCCAGCAGCTTATTAGCAGGGGCGCTAGCTCCCCAGTATTTT; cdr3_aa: CASSLLAGALAPQYF
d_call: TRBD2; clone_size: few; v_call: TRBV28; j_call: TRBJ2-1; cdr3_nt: TGTGCCAGCAGTTTAAGGCTAGCGGGAGGCCGCCTGAGCTCCTACAATGAGCAGTTCTTC; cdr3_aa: CASSLRLAGGRLSSYNEQFF
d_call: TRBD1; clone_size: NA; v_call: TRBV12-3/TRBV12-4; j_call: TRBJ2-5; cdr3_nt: TGTGCCAGCAGGTCACAGGGGGGAGAGACCCAGTACTTC; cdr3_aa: CASRSQGGETQYF
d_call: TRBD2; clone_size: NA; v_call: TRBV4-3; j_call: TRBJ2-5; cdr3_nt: TGCGCCAGCAGCCAGGGACTAGCGGGAGGCCATGGAGCCCGAGAGACCCAGTACTTC; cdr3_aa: CASSQGLAGGHGARETQYF
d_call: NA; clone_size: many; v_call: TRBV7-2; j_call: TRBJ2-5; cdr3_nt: TGTGCCAGCAGCCTGGACCCCCACGAGGCCCAGTACTTC; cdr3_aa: CASSLDPHEAQYF